This TCR beta chain was sequenced during a study of blood T cell repertoires in COVID-19 (dated by TCRdb to 2018 to 2020). Context from the whole study: The collaborator samples originated in the United States, Italy and Spain and spanned the acute and convalescent phases of COVID-19. The material from the prospective study consisted of cDNA or gDNA derived from T cells, B-cell-depleted T cells, or PBMCs. Deeply sampled blood TCRbeta repertoires from subjects exposed to, actively infected with, or recovered from COVID-19 were included in the dataset. The repertoires were made available in a free public database intended to serve as a resource for research on the immune response to SARS-CoV-2. Samples were obtained from the ongoing ImmuneRACE study (first 160 participants) and from 1,000 to 1,500 subjects provided by 6 global collaborators. The sample metadata nearly always contained a de-identified subject ID, COVID-19 status, age in years and sex. HLA class I and class II types, where available, came from metadata supplied by the sample provider rather than from assay-based typing. Broad study findings and their caveats: How much clinical and demographic metadata was included differed by source and by participant, and the metadata was provided uncurated.

The collaborating institutions used their own protocols to collect whole blood in K2EDTA tubes. For TCRbeta analysis, collaborators shipped samples as frozen whole blood, isolated PBMCs, or DNA extracted from either of those sample types. Concerning this clone itself: There is no known antigen for this receptor. Base-call qualities are not available, and no considerably larger clone is one nucleotide away.

CDR1 LNHDA and CDR2 SQIVND are derived from the germline V gene (reference sequence). The CDR3 measures 14 amino acids from cysteine to phenylalanine. The entry retains the CDR3 DNA only, 42 bases that are in frame from base 1. V has 6 bases trimmed and J has 3 bases trimmed; junction bases matching no gene number 4. The immunoSEQ Assay, a bias-controlled multiplex PCR, was used to amplify TCRbeta CDR3 regions from genomic DNA. As for the original processing: Nucleated cell counts per sample were estimated from amplification of reference gene primers within the assay. To quantify the absolute abundance of each unique TCRbeta CDR3 rearrangement, sequence reads were collapsed and filtered. Productive Simpson clonality was computed per sample as the square root of Simpson's diversity index over productive rearrangements. TCRdb stores this immuneACCESS table with in-frame sequences only. Part of the clones is absent; in the studies checked, under half of the shortfall reflects unresolved V genes, and no reason is known for the rest. V and J calls and clone size come straight from that table; D and trimming were deduced from the DNA. This sample has about 88,000 clones in its table, and 88% of those were observed once. The ten biggest clones cover around 10% of the sample.

Recombination connected TRBV19 to TRBJ1-2; 10 bases in the junction line up with TRBD1. This sequence originates from an elderly man with acute or convalescent COVID-19. Sequences were obtained from peripheral blood. CDR3 sequence: CASRGTGDHYGYTF. At the DNA level, the sequence is TGTGCCAGTAGGGGGACAGGGGATCACTATGGCTACACCTTC.